This T cell receptor (beta chain) is from a study of preoperative IRX-2 immunotherapy in early breast cancer. The assay was immunoSEQ multiplex PCR, and TCRdb's table has in-frame clones only and misses some. In the table there are roughly 29,000 clones, around 91% of which are singletons. Indicated treatment: preoperative locoregional IRX-2 cytokine immunotherapy. Samples came from a phase Ib trial of preoperative locoregional IRX-2 cytokine immunotherapy. The biological material was taken from a patient treated with IRX-2 immunotherapy. This clonotype was sampled from a human donor with breast cancer.

The CDR3 sequence: CSVEGGRVSYNEQFF. The CDR3 DNA reads as TGCAGCGTTGAAGGGGGGAGGGTTTCCTACAATGAGCAGTTCTTC. V gene TRBV29-1 combines with J gene TRBJ2-1; TRBD2 matches 7 bases. The CDR3 extends over 15 amino acids. Germline loops: CDR1 SQVTM, CDR2 ANQGSEA. Trimming removed 1 base from V and 1 base from J; junction bases left unmatched: 4.